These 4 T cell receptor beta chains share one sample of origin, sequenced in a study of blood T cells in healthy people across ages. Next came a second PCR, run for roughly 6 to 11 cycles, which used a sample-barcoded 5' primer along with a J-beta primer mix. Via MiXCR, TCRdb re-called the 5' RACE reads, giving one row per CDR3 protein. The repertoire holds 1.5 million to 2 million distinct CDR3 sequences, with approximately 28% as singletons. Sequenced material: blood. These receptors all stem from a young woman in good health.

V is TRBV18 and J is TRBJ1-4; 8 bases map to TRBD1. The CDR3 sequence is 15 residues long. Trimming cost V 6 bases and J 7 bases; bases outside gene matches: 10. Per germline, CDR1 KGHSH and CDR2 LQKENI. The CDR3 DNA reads TGTGCCAGCTCCCCGAGATGGGACAGGCCTGAAAAACTGTTTTTT. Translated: CASSPRWDRPEKLFF.

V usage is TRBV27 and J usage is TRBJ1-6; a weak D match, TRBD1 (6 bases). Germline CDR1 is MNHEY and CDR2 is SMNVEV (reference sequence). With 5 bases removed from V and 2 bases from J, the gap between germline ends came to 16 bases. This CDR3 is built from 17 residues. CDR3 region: CASSPLAGAAYNSPLHF. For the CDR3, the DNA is TGTGCCAGCAGTCCCCTGGCAGGGGCCGCCTATAATTCACCCCTCCACTTT.

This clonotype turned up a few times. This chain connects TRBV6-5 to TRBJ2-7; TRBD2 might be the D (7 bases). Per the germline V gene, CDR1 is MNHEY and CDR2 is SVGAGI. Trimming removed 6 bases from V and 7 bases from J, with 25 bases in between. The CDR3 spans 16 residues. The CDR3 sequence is CASRPGLVGRGGEQYF. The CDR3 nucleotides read TGTGCCAGCAGGCCCGGACTAGTCGGAAGAGGGGGGGAGCAGTACTTC.

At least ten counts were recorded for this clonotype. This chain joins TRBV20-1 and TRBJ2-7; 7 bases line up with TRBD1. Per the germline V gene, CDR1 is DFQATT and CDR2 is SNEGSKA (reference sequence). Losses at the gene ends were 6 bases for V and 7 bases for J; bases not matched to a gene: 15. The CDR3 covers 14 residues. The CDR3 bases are TGCAGTGCAAAGTCACCGGGACAGTTAGGGGAGCAGTACTTC. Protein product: CSAKSPGQLGEQYF.